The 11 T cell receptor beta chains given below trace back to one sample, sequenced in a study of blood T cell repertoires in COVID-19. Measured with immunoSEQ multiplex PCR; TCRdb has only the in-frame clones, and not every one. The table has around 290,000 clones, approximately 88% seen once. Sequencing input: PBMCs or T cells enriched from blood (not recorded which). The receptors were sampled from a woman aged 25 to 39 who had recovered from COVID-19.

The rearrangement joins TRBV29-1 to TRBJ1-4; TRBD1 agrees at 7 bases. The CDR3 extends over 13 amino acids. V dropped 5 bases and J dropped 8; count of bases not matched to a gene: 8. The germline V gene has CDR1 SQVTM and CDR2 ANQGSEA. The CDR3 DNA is TGCAGCGTTTCCCGGACAGGAAAGGAAAAACTGTTTTTT. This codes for CSVSRTGKEKLFF. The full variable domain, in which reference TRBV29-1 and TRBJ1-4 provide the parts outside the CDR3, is SAVISQKPSRDICQRGTSLTIQCQVDSQVTMMFWYRQQPGQSLTLIATANQGSEATYESGFVIDKFPISRPNLTFSTLTVSNMSPEDSSIYLCSVSRTGKEKLFFGSGTQLSVL.

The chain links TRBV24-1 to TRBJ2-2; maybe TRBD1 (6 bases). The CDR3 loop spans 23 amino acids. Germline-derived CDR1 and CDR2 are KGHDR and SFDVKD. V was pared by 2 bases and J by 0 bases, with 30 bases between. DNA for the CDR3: TGTGCCACCAGTGATTGGGCGGATGTGGCAGGGGTCTTCCATCCTGCGAACACCGGGGAGCTGTTTTTT. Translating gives CATSDWADVAGVFHPANTGELFF.

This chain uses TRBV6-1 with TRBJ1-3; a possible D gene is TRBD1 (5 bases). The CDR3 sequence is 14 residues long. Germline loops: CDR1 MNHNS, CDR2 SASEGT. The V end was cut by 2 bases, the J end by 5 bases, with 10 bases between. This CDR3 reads CASSESTVRNTIYF. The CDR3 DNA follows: TGTGCCAGCAGTGAATCGACAGTACGAAACACCATATATTTT.

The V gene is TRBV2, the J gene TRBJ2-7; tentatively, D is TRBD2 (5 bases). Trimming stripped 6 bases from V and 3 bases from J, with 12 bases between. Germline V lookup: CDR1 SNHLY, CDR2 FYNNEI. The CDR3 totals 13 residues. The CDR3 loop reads CASSYSGIYEQYF. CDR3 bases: TGTGCCAGCAGCTACAGCGGAATCTACGAGCAGTACTTC.

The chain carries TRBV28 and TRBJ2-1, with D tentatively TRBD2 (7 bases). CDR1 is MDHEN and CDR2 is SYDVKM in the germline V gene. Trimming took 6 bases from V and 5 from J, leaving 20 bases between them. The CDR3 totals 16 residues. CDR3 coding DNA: TGTGCCAGCAGCCGCCCTAAGGGGGGACTAAACAATGAGCAGTTCTTC. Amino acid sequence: CASSRPKGGLNNEQFF.

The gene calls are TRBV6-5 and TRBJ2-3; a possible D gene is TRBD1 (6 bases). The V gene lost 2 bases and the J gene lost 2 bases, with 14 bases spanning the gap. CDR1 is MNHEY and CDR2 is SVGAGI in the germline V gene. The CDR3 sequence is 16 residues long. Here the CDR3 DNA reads TGTGCCAGCAGTTACGGGGCAGGGGCGTCCACAGATACGCAGTATTTT. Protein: CASSYGAGASTDTQYF.

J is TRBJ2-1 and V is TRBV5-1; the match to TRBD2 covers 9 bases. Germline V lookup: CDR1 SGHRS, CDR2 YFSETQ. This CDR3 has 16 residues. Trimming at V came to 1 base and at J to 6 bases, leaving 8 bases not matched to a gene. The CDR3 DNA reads TGCGCCAGCAGCTTGTTAGGGACTAGCTCAATCAATGAGCAGTTCTTC. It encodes CASSLLGTSSINEQFF.

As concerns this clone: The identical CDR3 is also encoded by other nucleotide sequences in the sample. CDR3 coding DNA: TGTGCCAGCAGTTTGGCCGGGACAGGGGGTGAAAAACTGTTTTTT. Translating gives CASSLAGTGGEKLFF. V usage is TRBV28 and J usage is TRBJ1-4, with 11 bases aligning to TRBD1. The trim removed 3 bases at V and 7 bases at J, leaving 4 bases unmatched. Germline V gene sequence: CDR1 MDHEN, CDR2 SYDVKM. CDR3 length: 15 amino acids.

The CDR3 nucleotides read TGTGCCTGGGGTCCCCTCGGGGACTCGAGCTACGAGCAGTACTTC. Amino acid sequence: CAWGPLGDSSYEQYF. The V gene is TRBV30, the J gene TRBJ2-7; a weak D match, TRBD2 (6 bases). Trimming removed 5 bases at V and 3 bases at J, with 20 bases between. The CDR3 totals 15 residues. Germline CDR1 reads GTSNPN; CDR2 reads SVGIG (reference sequence).

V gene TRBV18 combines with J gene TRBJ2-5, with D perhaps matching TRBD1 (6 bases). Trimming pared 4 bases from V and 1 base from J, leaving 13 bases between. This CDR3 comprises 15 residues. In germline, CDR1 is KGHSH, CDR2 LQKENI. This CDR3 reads CASSLGRGGQETQYF. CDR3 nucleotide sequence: TGTGCCAGCTCACTTGGGCGAGGGGGCCAAGAGACCCAGTACTTC.

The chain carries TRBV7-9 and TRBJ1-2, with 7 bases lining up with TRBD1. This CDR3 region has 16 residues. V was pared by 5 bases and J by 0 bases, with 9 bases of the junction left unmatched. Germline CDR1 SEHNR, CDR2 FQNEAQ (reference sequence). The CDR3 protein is CASSTYRGPSNYGYTF. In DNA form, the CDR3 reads TGTGCCAGCAGCACATACAGGGGTCCCTCTAACTATGGCTACACCTTC.